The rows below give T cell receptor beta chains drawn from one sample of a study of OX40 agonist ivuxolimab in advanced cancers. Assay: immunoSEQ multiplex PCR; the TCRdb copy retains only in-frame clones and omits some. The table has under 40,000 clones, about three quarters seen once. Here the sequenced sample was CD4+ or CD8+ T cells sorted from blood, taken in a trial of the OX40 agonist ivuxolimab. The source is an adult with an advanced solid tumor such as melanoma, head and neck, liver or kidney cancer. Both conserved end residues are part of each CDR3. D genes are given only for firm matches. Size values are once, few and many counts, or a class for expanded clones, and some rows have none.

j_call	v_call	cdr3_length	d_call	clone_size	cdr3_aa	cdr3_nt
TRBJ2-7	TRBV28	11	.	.	CASSYLYEQYF	TGTGCCAGCAGTTACCTTTACGAGCAGTACTTC
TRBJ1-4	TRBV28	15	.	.	CASSRGEGVGEKLFF	TGTGCCAGCAGCCGAGGAGAGGGAGTGGGGGAAAAACTGTTTTTT
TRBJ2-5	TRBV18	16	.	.	CASSRLEKVYQETQYF	TGTGCCAGCTCACGTTTGGAAAAAGTGTACCAAGAGACCCAGTACTTC
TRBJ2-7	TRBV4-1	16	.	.	CASSKGVFSGSYEQYF	TGCGCCAGCAGCAAAGGAGTATTCTCGGGGAGCTACGAGCAGTACTTC
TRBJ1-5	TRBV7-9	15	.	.	CASSLDLHSNQPQHF	TGTGCCAGCAGCTTAGACCTCCATAGCAATCAGCCCCAGCATTTT
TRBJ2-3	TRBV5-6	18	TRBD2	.	CASSSSGLAGGRGDTQYF	TGTGCCAGCAGCTCCTCGGGACTAGCGGGGGGGCGGGGAGATACGCAGTATTTT
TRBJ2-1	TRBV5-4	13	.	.	CASSGVPFNEQFF	TGTGCTTCCAGTGGGGTCCCCTTCAATGAGCAGTTCTTC
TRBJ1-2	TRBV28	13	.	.	CASFRGDTYGYTF	TGTGCCAGCTTCAGAGGGGACACCTATGGCTACACCTTC
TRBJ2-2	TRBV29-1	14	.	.	CSVEPGTHTGELFF	TGCAGCGTTGAGCCGGGGACCCACACCGGGGAGCTGTTTTTT
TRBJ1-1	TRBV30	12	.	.	CADTVQDTEAFF	TGTGCCGATACTGTTCAGGACACTGAAGCTTTCTTT
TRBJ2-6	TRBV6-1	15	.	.	CASSEPGSGANVLTF	TGTGCCAGCAGTGAACCGGGCTCTGGGGCCAACGTCCTGACTTTC
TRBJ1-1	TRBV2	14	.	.	CASSGAGGFSEAFF	TGTGCCAGCAGTGGAGCCGGGGGATTCTCTGAAGCTTTCTTT
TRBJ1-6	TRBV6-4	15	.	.	CASSDSGHRNSPLHF	TGTGCCAGCAGTGATTCGGGACATCGAAATTCACCCCTCCACTTT
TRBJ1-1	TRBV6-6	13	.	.	CASSWQGSTEAFF	TGTGCCAGCAGTTGGCAGGGAAGCACTGAAGCTTTCTTT
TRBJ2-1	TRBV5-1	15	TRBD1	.	CASTEPGQGYNEQFF	TGCGCCAGCACCGAACCGGGACAGGGTTACAATGAGCAGTTCTTC
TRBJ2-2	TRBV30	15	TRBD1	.	CAWSGGQGSTGELFF	TGTGCCTGGAGTGGGGGACAGGGGAGCACCGGGGAGCTGTTTTTT
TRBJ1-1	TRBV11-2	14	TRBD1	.	CASSWTGVDTEAFF	TGTGCCAGCAGCTGGACAGGGGTGGATACTGAAGCTTTCTTT
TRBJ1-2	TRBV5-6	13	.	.	CASRNRVGYGYTF	TGTGCCAGCAGGAACAGGGTAGGCTATGGCTACACCTTC
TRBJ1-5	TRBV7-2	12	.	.	CASSETNQPQHF	TGTGCCAGCAGCGAGACTAATCAGCCCCAGCATTTT
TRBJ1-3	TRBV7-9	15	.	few	CASRYSGATGNTIYF	TGTGCCAGCAGGTACAGCGGCGCGACTGGAAACACCATATATTTT
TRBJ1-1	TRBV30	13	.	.	CAWSIGRVTEAFF	TGTGCCTGGAGTATTGGTAGAGTCACTGAAGCTTTCTTT
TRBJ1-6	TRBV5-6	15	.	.	CASSIPGLNGSPLHF	TGTGCCAGCAGCATCCCGGGACTCAATGGTTCACCCCTCCACTTT
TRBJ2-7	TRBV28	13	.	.	CASRTVSSYEQYF	TGTGCCAGCAGAACAGTGAGCTCCTACGAGCAGTACTTC
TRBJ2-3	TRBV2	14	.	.	CASRVGHNTDTQYF	TGTGCCAGCAGGGTCGGTCACAACACAGATACGCAGTATTTT
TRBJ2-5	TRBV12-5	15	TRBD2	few	CASGTGTSEWETQYF	TGTGCTAGTGGTACTGGGACTAGCGAGTGGGAGACCCAGTACTTC
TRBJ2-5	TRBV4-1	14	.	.	CASSQPTEQETQYF	TGCGCCAGCAGCCAACCGACAGAGCAAGAGACCCAGTACTTC
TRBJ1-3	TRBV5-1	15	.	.	CASSLRPDRGNTIYF	TGCGCCAGCAGCCTGCGACCGGACAGAGGAAACACCATATATTTT
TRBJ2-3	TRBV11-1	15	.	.	CASSSSAAGTDTQYF	TGTGCCAGCAGCTCATCAGCTGCGGGGACAGATACGCAGTATTTT
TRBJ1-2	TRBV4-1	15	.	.	CASSQGSGTEYGYTF	TGCGCCAGCAGCCAAGGCTCCGGGACGGAATATGGCTACACCTTC
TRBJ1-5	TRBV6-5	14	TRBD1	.	CASSPGQRSQPQHF	TGTGCCAGCAGTCCGGGACAGCGTAGTCAGCCCCAGCATTTT
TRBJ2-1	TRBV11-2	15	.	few	CASGMEGRSYNEQFF	TGTGCCAGCGGGATGGAGGGCAGGTCCTACAATGAGCAGTTCTTC
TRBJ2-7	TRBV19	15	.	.	CASSTLEAGKDEQYF	TGTGCCAGTAGTACCCTTGAGGCAGGGAAGGACGAGCAGTACTTC
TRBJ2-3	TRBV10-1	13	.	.	CASSEPGLDTQYF	TGCGCCAGCAGTGAGCCGGGACTAGATACGCAGTATTTT
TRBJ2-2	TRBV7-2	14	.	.	CASSLRMAGSELFF	TGTGCCAGCAGCTTAAGGATGGCGGGGAGCGAGCTGTTTTTT
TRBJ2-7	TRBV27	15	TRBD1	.	CASSPRPGTGVEQYF	TGTGCCAGCAGTCCCCGTCCCGGGACAGGGGTCGAGCAGTACTTC
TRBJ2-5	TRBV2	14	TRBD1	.	CASSTGTGRKTQYF	TGTGCCAGCAGTACGGGGACAGGGAGGAAGACCCAGTACTTC
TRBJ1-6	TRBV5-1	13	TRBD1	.	CASGTDYNSPLHF	TGCGCCAGTGGGACAGACTATAATTCACCCCTCCACTTT
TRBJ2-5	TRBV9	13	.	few	CASSRDLKETQYF	TGTGCCAGCAGCCGGGACCTAAAAGAGACCCAGTACTTC
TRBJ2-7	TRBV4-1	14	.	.	CASSPVEGPYEQYF	TGCGCCAGCAGCCCTGTCGAGGGCCCATACGAGCAGTACTTC
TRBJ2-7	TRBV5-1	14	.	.	CASSLVVSPYEQYF	TGCGCCAGCAGCTTGGTCGTCAGCCCCTACGAGCAGTACTTC
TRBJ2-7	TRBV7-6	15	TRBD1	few	CASSYSLDRELEQYF	TGTGCCAGCAGCTACTCCTTGGACAGGGAATTAGAGCAGTACTTC
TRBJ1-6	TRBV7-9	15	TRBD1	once	CASSITGTVNSPLHF	TGTGCCAGCAGCATCACCGGGACAGTTAATTCACCCCTCCACTTT
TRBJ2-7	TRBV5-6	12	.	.	CASSLGGYEQYF	TGTGCCAGCAGCTTGGGCGGCTACGAGCAGTACTTC
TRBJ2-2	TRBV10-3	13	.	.	CAISGQNTGELFF	TGTGCCATCAGTGGACAGAACACCGGGGAGCTGTTTTTT
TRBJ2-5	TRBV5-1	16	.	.	CASSPRAGRVHTEQYF	TGCGCCAGCAGCCCCCGGGCGGGTAGGGTACATACGGAGCAGTACTTC
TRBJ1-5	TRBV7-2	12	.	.	CASSLGDQPQHF	TGTGCCAGCAGCTTAGGAGATCAGCCCCAGCATTTT
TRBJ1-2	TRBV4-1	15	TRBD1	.	CASSQEGQGSDGYTF	TGCGCCAGCAGCCAAGAGGGACAGGGATCGGATGGCTACACCTTC
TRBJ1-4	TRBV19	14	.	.	CASSLRTDVEKLFF	TGTGCCAGTAGTCTCCGTACCGACGTGGAAAAACTGTTTTTT
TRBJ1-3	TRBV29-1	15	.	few	CSARGGAGSGNTIYF	TGCAGCGCCCGAGGGGGGGCCGGTTCTGGAAACACCATATATTTT